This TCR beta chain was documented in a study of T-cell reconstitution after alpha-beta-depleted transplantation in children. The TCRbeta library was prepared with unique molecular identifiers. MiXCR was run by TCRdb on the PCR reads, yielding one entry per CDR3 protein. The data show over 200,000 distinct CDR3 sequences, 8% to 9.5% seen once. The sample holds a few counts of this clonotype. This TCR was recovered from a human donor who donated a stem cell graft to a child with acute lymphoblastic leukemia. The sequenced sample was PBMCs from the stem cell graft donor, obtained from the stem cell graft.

CDR3 coding DNA: TGCGCCAGCAGCCAAGTTCCTGTCAGGGGGGGTTCACCCCTCCACTTT. Encoded protein: CASSQVPVRGGSPLHF. The chain is built from TRBV4-3 and TRBJ1-6, with 7 bases aligning to TRBD1. Germline V CDR1 and CDR2: LGHNA, YSLEER. V dropped 1 base and J dropped 9; count of bases not matched to a gene: 9. CDR3 size: 16 residues.